The sequence of this TCR beta chain was determined in a study of T-cell reconstitution after alpha-beta-depleted transplantation in children. The CDR3 extends over 14 amino acids. Germline V gene data show CDR1 as DFQATT and CDR2 as SNEGSKA (reference sequence). The ends were cut back, 2 bases at V and 2 bases at J, with 12 bases in the middle. Only a few counts were recorded for this clonotype. Its antigen is currently unknown. Unique molecular identifiers were used in preparing the TCRbeta library. MiXCR, run by TCRdb on the PCR reads, gives a single entry per CDR3 protein. The table has a few hundred thousand distinct CDR3 sequences, around 15% seen once. Overall study results and limits: Day-60 TCRbeta diversity that was high in some patients was derived from surviving recipient T cells and thymic progenitors. At the one-year point after transplant, T-cell counts and TCRbeta diversity were found to come mostly from T cells that had been newly produced.

The source of this sequence is a boy younger than two who had a stem cell transplant for Wiskott-Aldrich syndrome, so the T cells may come from the graft donor. The chain carries TRBV20-1 and TRBJ2-5; tentative D call: TRBD1 (6 bases). The sequences come from PBMCs, mostly from graft donor cells, collected 360 days after TCRalphabeta/CD19-depleted stem cell transplant. This CDR3 is CSARRGHLQETQYF. For the CDR3, the DNA is TGCAGTGCTAGACGGGGACACTTACAAGAGACCCAGTACTTC.